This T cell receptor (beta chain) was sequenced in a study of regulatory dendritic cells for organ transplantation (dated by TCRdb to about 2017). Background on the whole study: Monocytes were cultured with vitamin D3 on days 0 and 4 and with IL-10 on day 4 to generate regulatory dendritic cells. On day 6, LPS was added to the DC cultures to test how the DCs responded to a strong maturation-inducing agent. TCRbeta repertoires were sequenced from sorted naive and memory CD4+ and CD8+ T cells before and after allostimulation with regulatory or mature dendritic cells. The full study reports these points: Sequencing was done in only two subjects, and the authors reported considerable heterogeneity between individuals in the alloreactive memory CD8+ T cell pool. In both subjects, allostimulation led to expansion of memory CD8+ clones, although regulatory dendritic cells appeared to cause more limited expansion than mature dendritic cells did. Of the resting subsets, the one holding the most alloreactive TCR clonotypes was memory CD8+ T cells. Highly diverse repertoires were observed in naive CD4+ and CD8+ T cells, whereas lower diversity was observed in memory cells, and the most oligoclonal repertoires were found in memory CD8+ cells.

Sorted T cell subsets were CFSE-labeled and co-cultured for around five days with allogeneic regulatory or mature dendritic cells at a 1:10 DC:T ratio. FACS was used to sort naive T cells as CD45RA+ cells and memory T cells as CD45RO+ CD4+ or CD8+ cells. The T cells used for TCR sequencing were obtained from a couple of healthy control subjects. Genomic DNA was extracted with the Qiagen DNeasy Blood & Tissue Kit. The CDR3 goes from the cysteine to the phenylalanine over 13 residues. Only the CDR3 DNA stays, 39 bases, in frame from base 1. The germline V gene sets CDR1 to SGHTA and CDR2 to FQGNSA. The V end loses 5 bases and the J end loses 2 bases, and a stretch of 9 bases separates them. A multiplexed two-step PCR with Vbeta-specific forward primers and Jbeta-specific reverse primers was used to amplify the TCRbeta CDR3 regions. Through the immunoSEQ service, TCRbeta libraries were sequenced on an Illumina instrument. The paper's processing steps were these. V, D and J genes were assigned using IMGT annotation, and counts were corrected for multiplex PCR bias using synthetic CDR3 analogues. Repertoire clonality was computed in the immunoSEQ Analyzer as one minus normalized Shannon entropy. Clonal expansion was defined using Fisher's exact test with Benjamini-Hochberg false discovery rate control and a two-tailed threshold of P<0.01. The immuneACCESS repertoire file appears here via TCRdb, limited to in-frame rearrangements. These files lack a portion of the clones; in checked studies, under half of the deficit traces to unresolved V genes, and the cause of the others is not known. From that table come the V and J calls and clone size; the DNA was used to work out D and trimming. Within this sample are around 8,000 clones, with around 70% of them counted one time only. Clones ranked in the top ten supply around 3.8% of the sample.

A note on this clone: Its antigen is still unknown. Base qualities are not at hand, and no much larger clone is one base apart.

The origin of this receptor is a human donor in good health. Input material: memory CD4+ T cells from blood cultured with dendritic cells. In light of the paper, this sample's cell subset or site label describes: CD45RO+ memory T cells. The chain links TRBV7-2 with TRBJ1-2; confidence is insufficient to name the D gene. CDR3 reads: CASSGGLNYGYTF. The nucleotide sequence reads TGTGCCAGCAGCGGCGGATTAAACTATGGCTACACCTTC.